Below, 5 T cell receptor beta chains from the same sample are listed, as sequenced in a study of blood T cell repertoires in COVID-19. Sequencing used immunoSEQ multiplex PCR; TCRdb keeps in-frame clones, though not all of them. The sample carries approximately 160,000 clones, around 83% recorded once. The specimen was peripheral blood. The source is a man between 65 and 85 years old who had recovered from COVID-19.

The chain recombines TRBV7-9 with TRBJ1-2; a weak D match, TRBD1 (5 bases). The CDR3 loop spans 14 amino acids. Trimming took off 5 bases at V and 7 bases at J, with 17 bases between the two ends. Germline CDR1 reads SEHNR; CDR2 reads FQNEAQ (reference sequence). CDR3 residues: CASSAAGGTVGYTF. CDR3 in DNA: TGTGCCAGCAGCGCGGCCGGGGGGACGGTTGGCTACACCTTC.

The chain combines TRBV4-2 with TRBJ1-1; no definite D call. The germline CDR1 and CDR2 sequences are LGHNA and YNFKEQ. Trimming cost V 0 bases and J 1 base, with 9 bases left between them. The CDR3 is 15 residues long. The CDR3: CASSQDNRRNTEAFF. DNA for the CDR3: TGTGCCAGCAGCCAAGATAACCGCAGGAACACTGAAGCTTTCTTT.

This chain connects TRBV19 to TRBJ1-5, with 7 bases matching TRBD1. This CDR3 contains 14 residues. With V trimmed by 5 bases and J by 4 bases, 5 bases remained unmatched. In germline, CDR1 is LNHDA, CDR2 SQIVND (reference sequence). CDR3 region: CASSLGQTNQPQHF. CDR3 DNA: TGTGCCAGTAGTCTGGGACAGACGAATCAGCCCCAGCATTTT.

This clone was counted only a few times. V gene TRBV29-1 combines with J gene TRBJ2-5, with TRBD1 matching 8 bases. This CDR3 region has 13 residues. The V segment lost 4 bases and the J segment 4 bases; nucleotides outside the gene matches: 5. Germline V gene sequence: CDR1 SQVTM, CDR2 ANQGSEA. DNA for the CDR3: TGCAGCGTTGCGGCAGGGGGCCGAGAGACCCAGTACTTC. Translating gives CSVAAGGRETQYF.

The chain is built from TRBV29-1 and TRBJ2-3, with TRBD2 identical over 12 bases. With V trimmed by 6 bases and J by 0 bases, 1 base remained unmatched. There are 14 residues in the CDR3. Germline loops: CDR1 SQVTM, CDR2 ANQGSEA. CDR3 residues: CSVGLAGSTDTQYF. The CDR3 DNA is TGCAGCGTCGGACTAGCGGGGAGCACAGATACGCAGTATTTT.